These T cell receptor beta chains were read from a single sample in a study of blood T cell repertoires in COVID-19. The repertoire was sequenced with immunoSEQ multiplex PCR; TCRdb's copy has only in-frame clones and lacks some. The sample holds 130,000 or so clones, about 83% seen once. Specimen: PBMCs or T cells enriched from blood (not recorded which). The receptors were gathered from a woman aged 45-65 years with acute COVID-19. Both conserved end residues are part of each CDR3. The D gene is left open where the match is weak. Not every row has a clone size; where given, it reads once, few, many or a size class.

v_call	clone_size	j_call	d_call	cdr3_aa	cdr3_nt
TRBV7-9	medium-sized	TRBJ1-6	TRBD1	CASSLGQGFYNSPLHF	TGTGCCAGCAGCTTGGGACAGGGTTTTTATAATTCACCCCTCCACTTT
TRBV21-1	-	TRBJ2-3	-	CASSKEHLRTDTQYF	TGTGCCAGCAGCAAAGAGCACCTACGCACAGATACGCAGTATTTT
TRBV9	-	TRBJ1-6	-	CASSRDNNSPLHF	TGTGCCAGCAGCCGGGACAACAATTCACCCCTCCACTTT
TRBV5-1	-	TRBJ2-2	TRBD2	CASSLLAGENTGELFF	TGCGCCAGCAGCCTGTTAGCGGGGGAGAACACCGGGGAGCTGTTTTTT
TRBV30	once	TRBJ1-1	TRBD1	CAWSRTGNTEAFF	TGTGCCTGGAGTCGGACAGGGAACACTGAAGCTTTCTTT
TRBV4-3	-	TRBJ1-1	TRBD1	CASSHIVGQNEAFF	TGCGCCAGCAGCCACATCGTGGGACAGAATGAAGCTTTCTTT
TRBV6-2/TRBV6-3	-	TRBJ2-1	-	CASSFRGGYNEQFF	TGTGCCAGCAGTTTCAGGGGTGGATACAATGAGCAGTTCTTC
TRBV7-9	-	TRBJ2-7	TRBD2	CAAQGLETYEQYF	TGTGCAGCCCAGGGACTAGAAACCTACGAGCAGTACTTC
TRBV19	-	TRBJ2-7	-	CASSIGRGLDEQYF	TGTGCCAGTAGTATTGGCAGGGGTCTCGACGAGCAGTACTTC
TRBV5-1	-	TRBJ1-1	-	CASSLNTEAFF	TGCGCCAGCAGCCTTAACACTGAAGCTTTCTTT
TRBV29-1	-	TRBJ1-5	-	CSVETGTGDQPQHF	TGCAGCGTCGAGACCGGGACTGGGGATCAGCCCCAGCATTTT
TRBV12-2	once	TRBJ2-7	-	CASRSTSGAYEQYF	TGTGCAAGTCGCTCGACTAGCGGAGCCTACGAGCAGTACTTC
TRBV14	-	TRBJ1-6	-	CASSHLEGSSYNSPLHF	TGTGCCAGCAGCCATCTAGAAGGAAGCTCCTATAATTCACCCCTCCACTTT
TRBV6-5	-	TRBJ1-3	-	CASSTQVYSGNTIYF	TGTGCCAGCAGTACACAGGTTTACTCTGGAAACACCATATATTTT
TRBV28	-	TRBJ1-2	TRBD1	CASSTIGTGDYGYTF	TGTGCCAGCAGCACAATCGGGACAGGCGACTATGGCTACACCTTC
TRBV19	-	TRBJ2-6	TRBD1	CASSSLQGFSGANVLTF	TGTGCCAGTAGTAGCTTACAGGGGTTCTCTGGGGCCAACGTCCTGACTTTC